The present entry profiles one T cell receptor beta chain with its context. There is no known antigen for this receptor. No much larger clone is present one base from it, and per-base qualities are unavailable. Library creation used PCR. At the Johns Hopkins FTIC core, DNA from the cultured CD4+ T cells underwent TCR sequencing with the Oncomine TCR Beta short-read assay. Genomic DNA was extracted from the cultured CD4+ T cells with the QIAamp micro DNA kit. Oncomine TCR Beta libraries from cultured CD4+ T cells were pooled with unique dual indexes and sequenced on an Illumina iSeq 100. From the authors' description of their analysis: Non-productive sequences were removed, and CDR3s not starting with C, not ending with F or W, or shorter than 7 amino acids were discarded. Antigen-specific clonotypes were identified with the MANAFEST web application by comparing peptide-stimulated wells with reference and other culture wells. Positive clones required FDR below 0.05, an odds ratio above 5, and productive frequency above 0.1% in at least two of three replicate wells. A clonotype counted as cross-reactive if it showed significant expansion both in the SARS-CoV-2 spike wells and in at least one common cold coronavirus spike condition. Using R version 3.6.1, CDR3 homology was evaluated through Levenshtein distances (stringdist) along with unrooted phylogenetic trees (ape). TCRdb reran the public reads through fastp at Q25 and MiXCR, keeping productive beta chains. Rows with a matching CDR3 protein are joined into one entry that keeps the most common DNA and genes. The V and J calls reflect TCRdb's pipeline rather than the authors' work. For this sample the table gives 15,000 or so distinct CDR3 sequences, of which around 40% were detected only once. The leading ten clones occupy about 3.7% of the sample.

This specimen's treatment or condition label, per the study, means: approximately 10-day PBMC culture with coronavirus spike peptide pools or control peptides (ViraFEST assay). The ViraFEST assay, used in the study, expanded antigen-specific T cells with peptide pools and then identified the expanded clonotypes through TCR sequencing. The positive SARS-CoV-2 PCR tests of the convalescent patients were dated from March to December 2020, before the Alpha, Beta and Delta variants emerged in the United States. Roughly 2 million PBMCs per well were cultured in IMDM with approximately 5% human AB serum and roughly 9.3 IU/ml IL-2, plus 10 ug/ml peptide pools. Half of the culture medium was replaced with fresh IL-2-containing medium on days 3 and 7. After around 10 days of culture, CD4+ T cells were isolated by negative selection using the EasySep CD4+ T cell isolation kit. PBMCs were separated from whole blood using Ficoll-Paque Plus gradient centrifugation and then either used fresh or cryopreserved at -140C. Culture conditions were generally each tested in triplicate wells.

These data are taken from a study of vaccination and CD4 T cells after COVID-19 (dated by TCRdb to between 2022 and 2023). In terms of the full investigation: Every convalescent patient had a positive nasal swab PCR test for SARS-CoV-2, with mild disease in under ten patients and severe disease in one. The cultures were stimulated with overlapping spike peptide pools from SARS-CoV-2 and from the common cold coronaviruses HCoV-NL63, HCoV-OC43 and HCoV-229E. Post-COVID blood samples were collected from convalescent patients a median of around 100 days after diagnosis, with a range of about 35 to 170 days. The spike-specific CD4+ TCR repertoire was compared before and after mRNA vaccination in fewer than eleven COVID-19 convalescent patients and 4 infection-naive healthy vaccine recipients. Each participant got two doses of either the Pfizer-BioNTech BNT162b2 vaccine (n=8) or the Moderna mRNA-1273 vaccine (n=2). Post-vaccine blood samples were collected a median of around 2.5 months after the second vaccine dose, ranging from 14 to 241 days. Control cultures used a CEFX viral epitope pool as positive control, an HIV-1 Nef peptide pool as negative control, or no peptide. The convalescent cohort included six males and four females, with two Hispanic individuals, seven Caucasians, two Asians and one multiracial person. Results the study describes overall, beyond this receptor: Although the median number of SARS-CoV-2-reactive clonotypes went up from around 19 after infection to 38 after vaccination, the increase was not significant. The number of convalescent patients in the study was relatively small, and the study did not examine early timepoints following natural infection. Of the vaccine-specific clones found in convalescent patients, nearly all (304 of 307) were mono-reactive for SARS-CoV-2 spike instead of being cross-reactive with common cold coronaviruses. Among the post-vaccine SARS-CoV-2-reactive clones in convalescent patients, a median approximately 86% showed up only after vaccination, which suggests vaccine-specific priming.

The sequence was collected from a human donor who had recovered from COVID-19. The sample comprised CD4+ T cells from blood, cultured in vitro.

The DNA reads TGTGCCAGTAGTATAGAGGCAAATCAGCCCCAGCATTTT. The encoded protein is CASSIEANQPQHF. The rearrangement combines TRBV19 with TRBJ1-5, with no confidently assigned D gene. Taken from cysteine to phenylalanine, the CDR3 has 13 residues. The DNA shown is the 39-base CDR3, in frame from base 1. Cut back by 0 bases and 4 bases, the V and J ends lie 4 bases apart. The germline V gene (reference sequence) provides CDR1 LNHDA and CDR2 SQIVND. Here the CDR3 is joined to the reference TRBV19 and TRBJ1-5 genes, and the full variable domain is: DGGITQSPKYLFRKEGQNVTLSCEQNLNHDAMYWYRQDPGQGLRLIYYSQIVNDFQKGDIAEGYSVSREKKESFPLTVTSAQKNPTAFYLCASSIEANQPQHFGDGTRLSIL.